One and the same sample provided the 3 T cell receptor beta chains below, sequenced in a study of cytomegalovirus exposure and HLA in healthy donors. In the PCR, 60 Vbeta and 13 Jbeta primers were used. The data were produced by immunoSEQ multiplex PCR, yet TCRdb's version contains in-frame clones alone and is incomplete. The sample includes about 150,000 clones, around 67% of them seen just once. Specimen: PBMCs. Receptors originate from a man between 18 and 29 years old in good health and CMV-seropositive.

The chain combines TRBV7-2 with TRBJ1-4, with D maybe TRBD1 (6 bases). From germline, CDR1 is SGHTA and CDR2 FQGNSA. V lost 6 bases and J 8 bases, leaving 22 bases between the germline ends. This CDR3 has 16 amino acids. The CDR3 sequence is CASSSRQAGPGEKLFF. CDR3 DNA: TGTGCCAGCAGTTCCCGACAGGCCGGACCTGGGGAAAAACTGTTTTTT. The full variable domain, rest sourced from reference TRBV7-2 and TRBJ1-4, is GAGVSQSPSNKVTEKGKDVELRCDPISGHTALYWYRQSLGQGLEFLIYFQGNSAPDKSGLPSDRFSAERTGGSVSTLTIQRTQQEDSAVYLCASSSRQAGPGEKLFFGSGTQLSVL.

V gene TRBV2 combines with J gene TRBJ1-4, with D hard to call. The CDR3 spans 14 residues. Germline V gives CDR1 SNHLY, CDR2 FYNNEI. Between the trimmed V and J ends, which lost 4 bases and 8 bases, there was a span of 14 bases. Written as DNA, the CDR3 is TGTGCCAGCAGTGTAACAGCTACCAAAGAAAAACTGTTTTTT. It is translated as CASSVTATKEKLFF.

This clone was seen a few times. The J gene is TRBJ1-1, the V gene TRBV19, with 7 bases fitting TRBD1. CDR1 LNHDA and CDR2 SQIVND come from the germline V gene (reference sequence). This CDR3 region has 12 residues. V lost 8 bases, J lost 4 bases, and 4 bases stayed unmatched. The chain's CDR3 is CASYRGGTEAFF. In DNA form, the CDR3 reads TGTGCCAGTTACAGGGGAGGCACTGAAGCTTTCTTT.